The 16 T cell receptor beta chains presented below share a single source sample, sequenced in a study of human T cells and chemical hapten exposure (dated by TCRdb to the early 2020s). The library came from 5' RACE. The sequencer listed for this sample is Illumina MiSeq. Through fastp at Q25 and MiXCR, TCRdb rebuilt clones from the public reads, retaining in-frame beta chains. When rows share a CDR3 protein, they turn into one entry using the most common DNA and genes. The sample table contains 75,000 or so distinct CDR3 sequences; only one count was recorded for more than 15% of them. The top ten clonotypes cover almost 7% of the sample. Total RNA was isolated from unfractionated whole blood collected in Tempus Blood RNA tubes. The receptors shown here come from a female donor in good health.

This clonotype was observed a few times. The chain uses TRBV3-1 and TRBJ1-6; possible D gene TRBD1, 6 bases. Germline CDR1 and CDR2: LGHDT and YNNKEL (reference sequence). The CDR3 extends over 13 amino acids. Trimming pared 3 bases from V and 14 bases from J, leaving 14 bases between. In nucleotides, the CDR3 is TGTGCCAGCAGCCAGGGCCGGGGGGCGTCCCTCCACTTT. Translating gives CASSQGRGASLHF.

The V call is TRBV6-2 or TRBV6-3, the J call TRBJ1-5, with TRBD1 identical over 8 bases. With V trimmed by 6 bases and J by 4 bases, 5 bases remained unmatched. Looked up from germline, CDR1 is MNHEY and CDR2 is SVGEGT. The CDR3 extends over 14 amino acids. The CDR3: CASSLTGVNQPQHF. In nucleotides, the CDR3 is TGTGCCAGCAGCTTGACAGGGGTTAATCAGCCCCAGCATTTT.

This clonotype was counted only a few times. The chain recombines TRBV20-1 with TRBJ2-7; the match to TRBD2 covers 7 bases. This CDR3 has 12 residues. CDR1 and CDR2 from the germline V gene are DFQATT and SNEGSKA (reference sequence). The CDR3 sequence is CRGGSGWKEQYF. DNA for the CDR3: TGCAGGGGGGGGAGCGGGTGGAAGGAGCAGTACTTC.

This clonotype has a handful of counts. V and J are TRBV6-5 and TRBJ2-1, with 9 bases matching TRBD2. CDR1 is MNHEY, CDR2 SVGAGI, per germline. The length of the CDR3 is 13 residues. V was pared by 6 bases and J by 7 bases, with 4 bases of the junction left unmatched. Here the CDR3 reads CASRTSGPNEQFF. CDR3 nucleotides: TGTGCCAGCAGGACTAGCGGCCCGAATGAGCAGTTCTTC.

This sequence joins TRBV7-9 and TRBJ1-2; D call uncertain. The germline V and J ends were trimmed by 4 bases and 5 bases, with 29 bases remaining between them. The CDR3 loop spans 19 amino acids. Germline V lookup: CDR1 SEHNR, CDR2 FQNEAQ (reference sequence). The CDR3 spells CASSSASGLPGSYRYGYTF. CDR3 coding DNA: TGTGCCAGCAGCTCCGCCAGCGGGTTGCCCGGATCGTATCGGTATGGCTACACCTTC.

The V gene is TRBV4-1, the J gene TRBJ1-2; 9 bases are shared with TRBD1. The CDR3 runs 16 residues. Germline-derived CDR1 and CDR2 are MGHRA and YSYEKL. V lost 1 base to trimming and J lost 2 bases; unmatched junction nucleotides: 5. CDR3 region: CASSQGRQGENYGYTF. The CDR3 coding sequence is TGCGCCAGCAGCCAAGGACGACAGGGGGAGAACTATGGCTACACCTTC.

This clonotype was seen only a few times. The genes are TRBV11-1 and TRBJ1-1, with D uncertain. The CDR3 consists of 14 residues. The V gene lost 2 bases and the J gene lost 2 bases, with 9 bases spanning the gap. Germline V gene data show CDR1 as SGHAT and CDR2 as FQDESV (reference sequence). The CDR3 nucleotides read TGTGCCAGCAGCTTATCACAGATTAACACTGAAGCTTTCTTT. Amino acid sequence: CASSLSQINTEAFF.

The V gene is TRBV12-3 or TRBV12-4, the J gene TRBJ1-3; 7 nucleotides line up with TRBD1. The CDR3 totals 15 residues. V shed 5 bases and J 2 bases; nucleotides not matched to a gene: 6. The DNA of the CDR3 is TGTGCCAGCAGTCCGCTCCAGGGGGCTGGAAACACCATATATTTT. Translation: CASSPLQGAGNTIYF.

This clonotype was seen a few times. The chain is built from TRBV10-3 and TRBJ1-2; D remains ambiguous. With 5 bases removed from V and 1 base from J, the gap between germline ends came to 14 bases. The length of the CDR3 is 15 residues. Germline V lookup: CDR1 ENHRY, CDR2 SYGVKD. CDR3: CAISPQAASNYGYTF. CDR3 bases: TGTGCCATCAGTCCCCAGGCAGCCAGTAACTATGGCTACACCTTC.

The rearrangement joins TRBV6-2 or TRBV6-3 to TRBJ2-1; D is perhaps TRBD2 (5 bases). V was shortened by 2 bases and J by 6 bases, with 11 bases between the two germline ends. The germline CDR1 and CDR2 sequences are MNHEY and SVGEGT. This CDR3 is built from 14 residues. The CDR3 nucleotides read TGTGCCAGCAGTTACACCCGAGGGATCAATGAGCAGTTCTTC. Its translation is CASSYTRGINEQFF.

This chain joins TRBV2 and TRBJ1-2; D is ambiguous. The CDR3 sequence is 14 residues long. Germline CDR1 reads SNHLY; CDR2 reads FYNNEI. V was cut by 3 bases and J by 1 base, with 9 bases left in between. The CDR3 sequence is CASSEMGSNYGYTF. CDR3 sequence (DNA): TGTGCCAGCAGTGAGATGGGTAGTAACTATGGCTACACCTTC. Drawing the rest from reference TRBV2 and TRBJ1-2, the complete variable domain is EPEVTQTPSHQVTQMGQEVILRCVPISNHLYFYWYRQILGQKVEFLVSFYNNEISEKSEIFDDQFSVERPDGSNFTLKIRSTKLEDSAMYFCASSEMGSNYGYTFGSGTRLTVV.

This clonotype was seen more than once but under ten times. The chain employs TRBV5-1 and TRBJ1-2; D ambiguous. V was shortened by 3 bases and J by 0 bases, with 12 bases between the two germline ends. The length of the CDR3 is 15 residues. Germline-derived CDR1 and CDR2 are SGHRS and YFSETQ. CDR3 DNA sequence: TGCGCCAGCAGCTCGTCATTTCAAGCTAACTATGGCTACACCTTC. Protein sequence: CASSSSFQANYGYTF.

This clonotype occurred a few times. The rearrangement links TRBV7-9 to TRBJ2-3; 8 nucleotides match TRBD2. The CDR3 is 17 amino acids. Germline CDR1 and CDR2: SEHNR and FQNEAQ (reference sequence). The V gene end was trimmed by 4 bases and the J gene end by 4 bases; junction bases not matched to a gene: 13. The CDR3 sequence: CASSSPSGGRSADTQYF. Here the CDR3 DNA reads TGTGCCAGCAGCTCTCCTAGTGGCGGGAGGTCCGCAGATACGCAGTATTTT.

Turning to this clonotype: Compared with germline, one end of the junction differs, possibly owing to a read error. The V and J genes are TRBV30 and TRBJ1-5, with unresolved D. Germline CDR1 is GTSNPN and CDR2 is SVGIG (reference sequence). The CDR3 loop spans 14 amino acids. CDR3 loop: CVWSVGLGNQPQHF. CDR3 coding DNA: TGTGTCTGGAGTGTGGGCCTGGGCAATCAGCCCCAGCATTTT.

The table lists this clonotype with a few counts. This chain joins TRBV6-1 and TRBJ2-1; 11 nucleotides align to TRBD2. The ends lost 4 bases at V and 7 bases at J; junction bases unmatched: 3. Looked up from germline, CDR1 is MNHNS and CDR2 is SASEGT. The CDR3 covers 14 residues. The CDR3 sequence is CASSVSGRENEQFF. CDR3 nucleotides: TGTGCCAGCAGTGTTAGCGGGAGGGAGAATGAGCAGTTCTTC.

The chain is built from TRBV12-3 or TRBV12-4 and TRBJ1-1; D may be TRBD1 (5 bases). The V gene lost 5 bases and the J gene lost 7 bases, with 8 bases spanning the gap. The CDR3 contains 11 residues. CDR3 nucleotide sequence: TGTGCCAGCAGTCCGGGACTTGAAGCTTTCTTT. This codes for CASSPGLEAFF.